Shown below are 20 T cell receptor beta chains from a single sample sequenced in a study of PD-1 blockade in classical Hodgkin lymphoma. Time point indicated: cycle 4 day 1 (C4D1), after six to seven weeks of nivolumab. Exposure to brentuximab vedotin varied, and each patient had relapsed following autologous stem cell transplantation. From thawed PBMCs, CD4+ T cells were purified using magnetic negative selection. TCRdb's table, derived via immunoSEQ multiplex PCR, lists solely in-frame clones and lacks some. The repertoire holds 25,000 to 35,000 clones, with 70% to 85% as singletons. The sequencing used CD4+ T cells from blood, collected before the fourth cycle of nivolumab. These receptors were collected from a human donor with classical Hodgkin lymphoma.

In DNA, the CDR3 is TGTGCCAGCTCACCAGTCCGGACATTTGAAGCTTTCTTT. Translation gives CASSPVRTFEAFF. The J gene is TRBJ1-1, the V gene TRBV18; tentative D call: TRBD1 (5 bases). The CDR3 is 13 amino acids. CDR1 KGHSH and CDR2 LQKENI come from the germline V gene. V lost 2 bases, J lost 7 bases, and 11 bases lay in between.

The CDR3 region has the DNA TGTGCCAGTAGTATTTCGAGCGGGAGAACAGATACGCAGTATTTT. This translates into CASSISSGRTDTQYF. V and J are TRBV19 and TRBJ2-3, with 8 nucleotides matching TRBD2. Germline values: CDR1 LNHDA, CDR2 SQIVND (reference sequence). This CDR3 is built from 15 residues. Trimming at V came to 3 bases and at J to 3 bases, leaving 5 bases not matched to a gene.

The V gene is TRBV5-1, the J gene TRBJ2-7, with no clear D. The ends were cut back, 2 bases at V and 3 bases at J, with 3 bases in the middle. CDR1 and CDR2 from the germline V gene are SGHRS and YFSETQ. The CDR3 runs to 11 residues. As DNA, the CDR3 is TGCGCCAGCAGCTTATTCTACGAGCAGTACTTC. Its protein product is CASSLFYEQYF.

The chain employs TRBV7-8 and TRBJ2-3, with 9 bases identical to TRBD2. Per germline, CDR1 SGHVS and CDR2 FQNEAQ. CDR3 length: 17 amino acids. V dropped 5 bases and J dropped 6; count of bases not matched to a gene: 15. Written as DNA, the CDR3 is TGTGCCAGCAGCCCTAATGCAGCGGGAGGTTTTGGGGATACGCAGTATTTT. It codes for CASSPNAAGGFGDTQYF.

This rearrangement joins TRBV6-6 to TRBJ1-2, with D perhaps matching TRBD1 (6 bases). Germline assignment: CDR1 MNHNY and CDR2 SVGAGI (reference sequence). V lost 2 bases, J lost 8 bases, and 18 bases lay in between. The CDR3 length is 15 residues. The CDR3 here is CASSYVPTGSLGYTF. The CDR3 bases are TGTGCCAGCAGTTACGTCCCCACAGGGTCTCTGGGCTACACCTTC.

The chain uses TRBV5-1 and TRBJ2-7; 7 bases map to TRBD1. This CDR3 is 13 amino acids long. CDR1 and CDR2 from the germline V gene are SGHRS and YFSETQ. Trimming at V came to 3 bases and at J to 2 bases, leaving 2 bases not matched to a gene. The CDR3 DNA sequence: TGCGCCAGCAGCTCCCAGGGGGCCTACGAGCAGTACTTC. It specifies CASSSQGAYEQYF.

The CDR3, as DNA: TGTGCCAGCCGCCCTAATTTTAACTATGGCTACACCTTC. Translation: CASRPNFNYGYTF. The genes are TRBV2 and TRBJ1-2; no reliable D call. Trimming shortened V by 8 bases and J by 1 base, and 11 bases separated the two germline ends. Per germline, CDR1 SNHLY and CDR2 FYNNEI. The CDR3 runs to 13 residues.

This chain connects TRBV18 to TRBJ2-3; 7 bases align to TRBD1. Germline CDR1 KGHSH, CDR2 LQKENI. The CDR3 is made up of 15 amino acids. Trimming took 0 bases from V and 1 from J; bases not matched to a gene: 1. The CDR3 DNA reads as TGTGCCAGCTCACCACCGGGACAGCGCACAGATACGCAGTATTTT. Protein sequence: CASSPPGQRTDTQYF.

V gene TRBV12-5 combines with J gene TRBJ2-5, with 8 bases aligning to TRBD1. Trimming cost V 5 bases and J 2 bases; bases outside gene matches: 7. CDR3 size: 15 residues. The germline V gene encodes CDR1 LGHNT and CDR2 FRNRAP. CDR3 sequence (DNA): TGTGCTAGTGGTCCCGGGACAGGAGTTCAAGAGACCCAGTACTTC. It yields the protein CASGPGTGVQETQYF.

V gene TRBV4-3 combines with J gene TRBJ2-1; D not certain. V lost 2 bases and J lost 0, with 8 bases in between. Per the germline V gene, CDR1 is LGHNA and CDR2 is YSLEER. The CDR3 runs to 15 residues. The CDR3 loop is CASSQHLDSYNEQFF. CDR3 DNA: TGCGCCAGCAGCCAACATTTAGACTCCTACAATGAGCAGTTCTTC.

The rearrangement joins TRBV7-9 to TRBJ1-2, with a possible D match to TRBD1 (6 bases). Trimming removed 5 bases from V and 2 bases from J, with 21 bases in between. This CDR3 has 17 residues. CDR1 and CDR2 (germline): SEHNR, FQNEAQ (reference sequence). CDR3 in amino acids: CASSTLNPGTPNYGYTF. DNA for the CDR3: TGTGCCAGCAGCACCCTTAACCCCGGGACACCGAACTATGGCTACACCTTC.

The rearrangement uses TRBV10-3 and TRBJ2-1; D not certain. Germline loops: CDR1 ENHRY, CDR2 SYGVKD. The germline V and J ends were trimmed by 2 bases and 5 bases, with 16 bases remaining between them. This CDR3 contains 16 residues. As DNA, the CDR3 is TGTGCCATCAGTGAGGGTTGGGGAACGGCGGACAATGAGCAGTTCTTC. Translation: CAISEGWGTADNEQFF.

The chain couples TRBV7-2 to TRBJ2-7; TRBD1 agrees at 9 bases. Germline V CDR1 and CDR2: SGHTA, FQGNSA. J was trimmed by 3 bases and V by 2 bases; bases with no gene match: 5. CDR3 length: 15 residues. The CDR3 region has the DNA TGTGCCAGCAGCTTACGCGGGACAGGGTACTACGAGCAGTACTTC. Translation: CASSLRGTGYYEQYF.

CDR3 region: CASSLDGAGQPQHF. CDR3 nucleotides: TGTGCCAGCAGCTTAGACGGGGCTGGTCAGCCCCAGCATTTT. This chain links TRBV7-2 with TRBJ1-5, with D perhaps TRBD1 (5 bases). V lost 1 base and J 6 bases, leaving 10 bases between the germline ends. Per the germline V gene, CDR1 is SGHTA and CDR2 is FQGNSA. The CDR3 runs 14 residues.

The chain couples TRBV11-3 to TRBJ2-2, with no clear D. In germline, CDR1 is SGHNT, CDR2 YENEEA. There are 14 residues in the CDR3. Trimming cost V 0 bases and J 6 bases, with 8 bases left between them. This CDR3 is CASSLDPVAGELFF. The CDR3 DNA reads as TGTGCCAGCAGCTTAGACCCCGTGGCCGGGGAGCTGTTTTTT.

In DNA, the CDR3 is TGTGCCAGTACCGAACGTTCTAATGAAAAACTGTTTTTT. Protein sequence: CASTERSNEKLFF. V and J are TRBV19 and TRBJ1-4; no clear D gene. Germline lookup yields CDR1 LNHDA and CDR2 SQIVND (reference sequence). CDR3 length: 13 residues. Trimming removed 7 bases from V and 3 bases from J, with 9 bases in between. Together with reference TRBV19 and TRBJ1-4, the CDR3 gives the full variable domain: DGGITQSPKYLFRKEGQNVTLSCEQNLNHDAMYWYRQDPGQGLRLIYYSQIVNDFQKGDIAEGYSVSREKKESFPLTVTSAQKNPTAFYLCASTERSNEKLFFGSGTQLSVL.

DNA for the CDR3: TGTGCCAGCAGTTTGGGACACCAGCCCCAGCATTTT. Encoded protein: CASSLGHQPQHF. The J gene is TRBJ1-5, the V gene TRBV28; tentative D call: TRBD1 (6 bases). CDR3 length: 12 residues. CDR1 and CDR2 from the germline V gene are MDHEN and SYDVKM. Trimming left V 3 bases short and J 7 bases short, with 7 bases between.

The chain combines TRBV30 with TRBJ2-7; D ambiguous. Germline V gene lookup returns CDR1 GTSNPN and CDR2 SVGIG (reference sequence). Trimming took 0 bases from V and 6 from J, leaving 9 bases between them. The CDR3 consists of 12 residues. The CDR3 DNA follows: TGTGCCTGGAGTGTACGGCAGCCCGAGCAGTACTTC. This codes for CAWSVRQPEQYF.

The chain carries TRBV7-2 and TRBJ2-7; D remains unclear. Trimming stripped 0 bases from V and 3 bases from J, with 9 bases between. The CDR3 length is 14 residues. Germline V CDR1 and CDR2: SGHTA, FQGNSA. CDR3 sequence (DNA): TGTGCCAGCAGCTTAGCAGGGAACGGCTACGAGCAGTACTTC. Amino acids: CASSLAGNGYEQYF.

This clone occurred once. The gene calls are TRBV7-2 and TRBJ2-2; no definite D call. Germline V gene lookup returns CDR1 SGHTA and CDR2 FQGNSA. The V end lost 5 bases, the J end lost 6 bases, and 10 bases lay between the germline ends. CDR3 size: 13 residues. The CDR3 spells CASSPYGPGELFF. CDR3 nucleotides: TGTGCCAGCAGCCCTTATGGTCCCGGGGAGCTGTTTTTT.